This section outlines one T cell receptor beta chain sequence together with its context. Its specificity is unknown. The CDR3 runs 13 residues. CDR1 is SGHRS, CDR2 YFSETQ, per germline. V was clipped by 3 bases and J by 4 bases, with 8 bases between them. Each CDR3 protein gets one entry after TCRdb re-called the RT-PCR reads with MiXCR. The sample records hundreds of thousands of distinct CDR3 sequences, 10% to 15% being singletons. The data belong to a study of response to subunit inactivated influenza vaccine. Points from the study as a whole: T cells newly recruited by each seasonal influenza vaccination are few, the authors suggested.

The sequence came from a man in his fifties or sixties who received an inactivated influenza vaccine. Sequencing was performed on PBMCs from blood, taken on the day of vaccination. The gene calls are TRBV5-1 and TRBJ1-3; D remains unclear. In DNA form, the CDR3 reads TGCGCCAGCAGCTGGACTGCGGGAAACACCATATATTTT. Translating it yields CASSWTAGNTIYF.